These 18 T cell receptor beta chains were all obtained from the same sample, sequenced in a study of blood T cell repertoires in COVID-19. Method: immunoSEQ multiplex PCR; TCRdb's copy keeps in-frame clones and lacks some. Of 55,000 to 65,000 clones listed, more than 85% were seen once; the top ten hold approximately 2.3%. The sample comprised peripheral blood. These receptor sequences come from a man aged 55 to 69 with acute or convalescent COVID-19.

This clone has a single count. The chain links TRBV5-4 to TRBJ2-1; 7 bases map to TRBD1. Germline V gene lookup returns CDR1 SGHNT and CDR2 YYREEE (reference sequence). With V trimmed by 8 bases and J by 12 bases, 8 bases remained unmatched. The CDR3 covers 11 residues. CDR3 nucleotides: TGTGCCAGTCACGGCAGGGGGAGGCAGTTCTTC. It yields the protein CASHGRGRQFF. Combining the CDR3 with reference TRBV5-4 and TRBJ2-1 gives the whole variable domain ETGVTQSPTHLIKTRGQQVTLRCSSQSGHNTVSWYQQALGQGPQFIFQYYREEENGRGNFPPRFSGLQFPNYSSELNVNALELDDSALYLCASHGRGRQFFGPGTRLTVL.

J is TRBJ2-2 and V is TRBV10-3, with 9 bases matching TRBD1. The length of the CDR3 is 14 residues. The V segment lost 10 bases and the J segment 3 bases; nucleotides outside the gene matches: 6. Germline assignment: CDR1 ENHRY and CDR2 SYGVKD. The CDR3 loop reads CATTQGADTGELFF. In nucleotides, the CDR3 is TGTGCCACAACACAGGGGGCTGACACCGGGGAGCTGTTTTTT.

This clone was detected a few times. The V call is TRBV18, the J call TRBJ1-5; 8 bases map to TRBD1. This CDR3 is built from 15 residues. J lost 11 bases, V lost 5 bases, and 14 bases had no gene match. Germline V gene data show CDR1 as KGHSH and CDR2 as LQKENI. The CDR3 spells CASSGNRGGFITQHF. DNA for the CDR3: TGTGCCAGCTCAGGAAACAGGGGGGGTTTCATAACCCAGCATTTT.

This clone was counted a few times. J is TRBJ1-1 and V is TRBV11-3, with a possible D match to TRBD1 (5 bases). The germline gives CDR1 SGHNT, CDR2 YENEEA. The CDR3 covers 15 residues. Trimming pared 0 bases from V and 4 bases from J, leaving 12 bases between. In nucleotides, the CDR3 is TGTGCCAGCAGCTTAGATGGGGGGTCGACCACTGAAGCTTTCTTT. It translates to CASSLDGGSTTEAFF.

J is TRBJ2-3 and V is TRBV7-9; 7 nucleotides agree with TRBD1. The J segment lost 3 bases and the V segment lost 4 bases, leaving 4 bases of the junction unmatched. This CDR3 region has 14 residues. The germline CDR1 and CDR2 sequences are SEHNR and FQNEAQ (reference sequence). CDR3 nucleotides: TGTGCCAGCAGCTCCACAGGGGAGACAGATACGCAGTATTTT. Translating gives CASSSTGETDTQYF.

For the CDR3, the DNA is TGTGCCTGGGCGCCGTACGGGAGGACCTACAATGAGCAGTTCTTC. Translated, it gives CAWAPYGRTYNEQFF. The rearrangement links TRBV30 to TRBJ2-1, with 7 positions matching TRBD2. V lost 5 bases to trimming and J lost 2 bases; unmatched junction nucleotides: 9. This CDR3 contains 15 residues. Germline V CDR1 and CDR2: GTSNPN, SVGIG (reference sequence).

To note about this clone: Other DNA sequences from this sample encode an identical CDR3 as well. V and J are TRBV10-3 and TRBJ1-6, with 7 bases aligning to TRBD1. The CDR3 runs to 13 residues. Germline V gene data show CDR1 as ENHRY and CDR2 as SYGVKD. The junction had 2 bases not matched to a gene; V was cut back by 4 bases and J by 8 bases. CDR3 region: CAISATGDSPLHF. The CDR3, as DNA: TGTGCCATCAGTGCCACAGGGGATTCACCCCTCCACTTT.

This clone has just one count. V and J are TRBV27 and TRBJ1-5; unclear D gene. CDR3 length: 15 residues. V was pared by 2 bases and J by 2 bases, with 10 bases between. Germline V CDR1 and CDR2: MNHEY, SMNVEV (reference sequence). CDR3 amino acids: CASSLGSQGNQPQHF. CDR3 in DNA: TGTGCCAGCAGTTTAGGATCCCAGGGCAATCAGCCCCAGCATTTT.

This chain connects TRBV5-1 to TRBJ2-7, with a weak D call TRBD1 (5 bases). The germline gives CDR1 SGHRS, CDR2 YFSETQ. Trimming stripped 0 bases from V and 1 base from J, with 11 bases between. The CDR3 is 15 residues long. CDR3 DNA: TGCGCCAGCAGCTTGGGCCAGGGCCCTTCCTACGAGCAGTACTTC. Protein sequence: CASSLGQGPSYEQYF.

The rearrangement joins TRBV30 to TRBJ1-5, with TRBD1 matching over 10 bases. CDR1 and CDR2 (germline): GTSNPN, SVGIG (reference sequence). The CDR3 consists of 15 residues. The ends lost 5 bases at V and 7 bases at J; junction bases unmatched: 11. In DNA form, the CDR3 reads TGTGCCTGGCTTGTACTGACAGGGGGCGGCCAGCCCCAGCATTTT. Its protein product is CAWLVLTGGGQPQHF.

This clone was recorded a few times. The chain combines TRBV5-1 with TRBJ2-1, with TRBD1 as a possible D gene (6 bases). The germline CDR1 and CDR2 sequences are SGHRS and YFSETQ. The ends were cut back, 6 bases at V and 5 bases at J, with 15 bases in the middle. CDR3 length equals 14 residues. CDR3 protein: CASTKQGSHNEQFF. The CDR3 DNA follows: TGCGCCAGCACTAAACAGGGTTCGCACAATGAGCAGTTCTTC.

The CDR3 sequence is CASNGDGGTEAFF. CDR3 bases: TGTGCCAGCAACGGTGACGGGGGAACGGAAGCTTTCTTT. V usage is TRBV2 and J usage is TRBJ1-1, with D maybe TRBD1 (5 bases). Germline V lookup: CDR1 SNHLY, CDR2 FYNNEI. The CDR3 spans 13 residues. Trimming cost V 7 bases and J 8 bases, with 17 bases left between them.

V gene TRBV18 combines with J gene TRBJ1-1; D not resolved. Germline V gene sequence: CDR1 KGHSH, CDR2 LQKENI. Trimming pared 3 bases from V and 3 bases from J, leaving 11 bases between. This CDR3 has 14 amino acids. The CDR3 protein is CASSPSGGDTEAFF. The CDR3 DNA reads as TGTGCCAGCTCACCTTCGGGCGGGGACACTGAAGCTTTCTTT.

The rearrangement joins TRBV29-1 to TRBJ1-2; D is undetermined. V dropped 3 bases and J dropped 7 bases, with 12 bases sitting between them. The CDR3 covers 12 residues. Per germline, CDR1 SQVTM and CDR2 ANQGSEA. The CDR3 region has the DNA TGCAGCGTTGAGGCAGGCCGAGCTGGCTACACCTTC. Its protein product is CSVEAGRAGYTF.

The chain employs TRBV7-3 and TRBJ2-5; possibly TRBD1 for D (5 bases). CDR1 and CDR2 (germline): SGHTA, FQGTGA. This CDR3 comprises 14 residues. Trimming pared 3 bases from V and 5 bases from J, leaving 13 bases between. The CDR3 bases are TGTGCCAGCAGCTTGACAGTTGATGAGGAGACCCAGTACTTC. Its protein is CASSLTVDEETQYF.

The J gene is TRBJ1-1, the V gene TRBV11-3, with 7 bases lining up with TRBD1. V was pared by 4 bases and J by 6 bases, with 2 bases of the junction left unmatched. This CDR3 is built from 12 residues. Germline V lookup: CDR1 SGHNT, CDR2 YENEEA. CDR3 sequence: CASSSTGSEAFF. CDR3 bases: TGTGCCAGCAGCTCGACAGGGTCTGAAGCTTTCTTT. Drawing the rest from reference TRBV11-3 and TRBJ1-1, the complete variable domain is EAGVVQSPRYKIIEKKQPVAFWCNPISGHNTLYWYLQNLGQGPELLIRYENEEAVDDSQLPKDRFSAERLKGVDSTLKIQPAELGDSAVYLCASSSTGSEAFFGQGTRLTVV.

This chain links TRBV20-1 with TRBJ2-5; 8 bases agree with TRBD1. Germline V gene lookup returns CDR1 DFQATT and CDR2 SNEGSKA (reference sequence). The CDR3 length is 14 residues. With V trimmed by 3 bases and J by 1 base, 4 bases remained unmatched. CDR3 amino acids: CSASKQGVQETQYF. As DNA, the CDR3 is TGCAGTGCTAGTAAACAGGGGGTCCAAGAGACCCAGTACTTC.

The chain's CDR3 is CAWSTTTDTQYF. The CDR3 coding sequence is TGTGCCTGGAGTACTACCACAGATACGCAGTATTTT. This chain links TRBV30 with TRBJ2-3; D remains unclear. Germline-derived CDR1 and CDR2 are GTSNPN and SVGIG (reference sequence). CDR3 length: 12 residues. Between the trimmed V and J ends, which lost 2 bases and 2 bases, there was a span of 5 bases.